This T cell receptor beta chain was identified in a study of T cells in localized non-small cell lung cancer. Points from the study as a whole: Adjacent lung exhibited a median of about 57 among the 100 most abundant tumor clones. Among blood samples, higher T cell density accompanied longer overall survival.

About this clone itself: Its antigen is not known.

TCRdb keeps only in-frame clones here, not all; method: immunoSEQ multiplex PCR. This table holds some 6,700 clones, approximately 16% found once. This clonotype was obtained from a male donor at least 60 years old with stage II squamous cell lung carcinoma. Source: normal lung tissue next to the tumor, taken before any cancer treatment.

The CDR3 DNA reads as TGTGCCAGCGGACACTCCTACAATGAGCAGTTCTTC. Amino acid sequence: CASGHSYNEQFF. V and J are TRBV9 and TRBJ2-1; a weak D match, TRBD1 (5 bases). V gave up 7 bases and J gave up 0 bases, with 5 bases separating them. Germline CDR1 SGDLS, CDR2 YYNGEE. This CDR3 has 12 residues. Combining the CDR3 with reference TRBV9 and TRBJ2-1 gives the whole variable domain DSGVTQTPKHLITATGQRVTLRCSPRSGDLSVYWYQQSLDQGLQFLIQYYNGEERAKGNILERFSAQQFPDLHSELNLSSLELGDSALYFCASGHSYNEQFFGPGTRLTVL.